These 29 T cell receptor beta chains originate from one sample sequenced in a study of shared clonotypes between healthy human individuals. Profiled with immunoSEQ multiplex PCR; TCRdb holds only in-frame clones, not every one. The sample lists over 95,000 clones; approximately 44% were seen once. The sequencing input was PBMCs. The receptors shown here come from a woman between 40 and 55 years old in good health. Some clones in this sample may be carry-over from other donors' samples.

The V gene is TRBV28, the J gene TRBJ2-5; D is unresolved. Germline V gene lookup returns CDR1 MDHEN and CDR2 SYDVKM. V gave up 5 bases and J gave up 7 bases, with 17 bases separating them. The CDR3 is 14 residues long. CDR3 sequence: CASSLSSPLGTQYF. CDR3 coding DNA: TGTGCCAGCAGTCTTTCTAGTCCTCTGGGGACCCAGTACTTC.

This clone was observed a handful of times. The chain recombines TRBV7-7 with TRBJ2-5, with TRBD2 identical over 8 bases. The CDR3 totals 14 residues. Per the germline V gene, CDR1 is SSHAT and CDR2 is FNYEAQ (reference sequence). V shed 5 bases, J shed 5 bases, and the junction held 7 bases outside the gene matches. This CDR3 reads CASSPRTSRETQYF. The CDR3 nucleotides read TGTGCCAGCAGCCCTCGGACTAGCCGGGAGACCCAGTACTTC.

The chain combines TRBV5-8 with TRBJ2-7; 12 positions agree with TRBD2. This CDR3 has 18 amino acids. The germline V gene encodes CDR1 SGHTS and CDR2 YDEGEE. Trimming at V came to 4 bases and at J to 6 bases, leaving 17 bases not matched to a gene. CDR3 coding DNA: TGTGCCAGCAGCCTGAAAAGTGCCAGGACTAGCGGGATACCCGAGCAGTACTTC. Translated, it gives CASSLKSARTSGIPEQYF.

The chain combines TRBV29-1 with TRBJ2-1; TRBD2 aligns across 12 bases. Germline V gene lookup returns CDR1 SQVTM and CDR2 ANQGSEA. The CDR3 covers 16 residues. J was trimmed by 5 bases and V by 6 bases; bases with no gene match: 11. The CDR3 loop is CSVTPRLAGDNNEQFF. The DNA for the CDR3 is TGCAGCGTGACCCCGAGACTAGCGGGGGATAACAATGAGCAGTTCTTC.

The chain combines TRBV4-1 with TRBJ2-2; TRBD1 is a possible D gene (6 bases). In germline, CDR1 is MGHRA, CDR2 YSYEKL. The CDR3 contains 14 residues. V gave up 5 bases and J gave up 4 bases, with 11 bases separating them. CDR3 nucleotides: TGCGCCAGCAGCGAGGAGACAGGCACCGGGGAGCTGTTTTTT. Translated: CASSEETGTGELFF.

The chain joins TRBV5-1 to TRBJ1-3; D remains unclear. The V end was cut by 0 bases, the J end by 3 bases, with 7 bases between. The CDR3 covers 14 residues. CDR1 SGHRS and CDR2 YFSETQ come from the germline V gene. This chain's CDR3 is CASSLAPDGNTIYF. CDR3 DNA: TGCGCCAGCAGCTTGGCGCCTGATGGAAACACCATATATTTT. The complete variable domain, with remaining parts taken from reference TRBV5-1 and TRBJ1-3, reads KAGVTQTPRYLIKTRGQQVTLSCSPISGHRSVSWYQQTPGQGLQFLFEYFSETQRNKGNFPGRFSGRQFSNSRSEMNVSTLELGDSALYLCASSLAPDGNTIYFGEGSWLTVV.

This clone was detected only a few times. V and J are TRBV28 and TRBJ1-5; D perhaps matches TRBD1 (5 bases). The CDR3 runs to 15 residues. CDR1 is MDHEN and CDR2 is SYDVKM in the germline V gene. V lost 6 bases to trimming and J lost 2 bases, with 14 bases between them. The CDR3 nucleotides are TGTGCCAGCAGCAATTGGGGGGAGGGCAATCAGCCCCAGCATTTT. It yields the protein CASSNWGEGNQPQHF.

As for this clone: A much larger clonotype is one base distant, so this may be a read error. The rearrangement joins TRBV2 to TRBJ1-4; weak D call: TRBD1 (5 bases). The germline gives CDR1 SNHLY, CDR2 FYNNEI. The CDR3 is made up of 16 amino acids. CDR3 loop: CASSEALPGNNEELFF. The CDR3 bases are TGTGCCAGCAGTGAAGCGCTTCCAGGGAATAATGAAGAACTGTTTTTT.

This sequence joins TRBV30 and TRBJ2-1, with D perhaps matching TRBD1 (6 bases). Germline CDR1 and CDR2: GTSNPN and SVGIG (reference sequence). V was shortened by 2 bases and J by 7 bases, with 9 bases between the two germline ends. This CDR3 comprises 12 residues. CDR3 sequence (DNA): TGTGCCTGGAGTACAACAGGGAATGAGCAGTTCTTC. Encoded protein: CAWSTTGNEQFF.

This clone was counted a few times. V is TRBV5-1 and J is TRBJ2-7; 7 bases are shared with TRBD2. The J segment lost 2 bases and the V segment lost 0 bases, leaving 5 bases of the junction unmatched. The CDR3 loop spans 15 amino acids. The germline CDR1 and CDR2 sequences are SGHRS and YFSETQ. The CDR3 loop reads CASSLAPGGPYEQYF. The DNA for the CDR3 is TGCGCCAGCAGCTTGGCCCCGGGAGGCCCCTACGAGCAGTACTTC.

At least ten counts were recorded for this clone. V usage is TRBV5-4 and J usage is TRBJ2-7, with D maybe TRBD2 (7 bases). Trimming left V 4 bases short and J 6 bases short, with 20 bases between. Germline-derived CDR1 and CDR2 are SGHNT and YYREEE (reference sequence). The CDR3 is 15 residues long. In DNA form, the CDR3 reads TGTGCCAGCAGCCAAGGGGAGGGGGAATACGCCGAGCAGTACTTC. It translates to CASSQGEGEYAEQYF.

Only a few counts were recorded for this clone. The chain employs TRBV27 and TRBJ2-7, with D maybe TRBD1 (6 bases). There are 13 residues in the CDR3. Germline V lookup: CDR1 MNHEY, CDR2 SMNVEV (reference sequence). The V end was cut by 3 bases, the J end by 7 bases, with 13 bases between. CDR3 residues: CASSLTTGREQYF. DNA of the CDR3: TGTGCCAGCAGTTTGACTACAGGGAGAGAGCAGTACTTC.

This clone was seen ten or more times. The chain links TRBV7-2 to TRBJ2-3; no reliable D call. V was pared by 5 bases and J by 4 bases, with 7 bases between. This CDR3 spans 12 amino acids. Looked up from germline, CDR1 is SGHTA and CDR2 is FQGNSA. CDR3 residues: CASSTLADTQYF. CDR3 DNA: TGTGCCAGCAGCACCCTAGCAGATACGCAGTATTTT.

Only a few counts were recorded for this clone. In nucleotides, the CDR3 is TGTGCCAGCAGTCCCCAGACAGGGGGCTTTGGAAACACCATATATTTT. It encodes CASSPQTGGFGNTIYF. This sequence joins TRBV28 and TRBJ1-3, with 10 bases that match TRBD1. This CDR3 comprises 16 residues. CDR1 MDHEN and CDR2 SYDVKM come from the germline V gene. V trimming: 5 bases; J trimming: 3 bases; junction bases outside the gene matches: 7.

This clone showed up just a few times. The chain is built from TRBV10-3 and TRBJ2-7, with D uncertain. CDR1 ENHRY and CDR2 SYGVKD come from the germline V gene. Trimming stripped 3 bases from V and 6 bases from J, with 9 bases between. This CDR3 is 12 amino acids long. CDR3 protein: CAISEPGGEQYF. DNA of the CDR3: TGTGCCATCAGTGAACCCGGCGGCGAGCAGTACTTC.

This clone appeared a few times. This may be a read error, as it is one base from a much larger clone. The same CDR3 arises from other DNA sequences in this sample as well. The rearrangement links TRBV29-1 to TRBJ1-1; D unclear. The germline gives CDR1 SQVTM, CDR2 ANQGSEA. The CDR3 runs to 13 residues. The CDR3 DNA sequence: TGCAGCGTTGCATTTGGTCTGAACACCGAAGCTTTCTTT. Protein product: CSVAFGLNTEAFF.

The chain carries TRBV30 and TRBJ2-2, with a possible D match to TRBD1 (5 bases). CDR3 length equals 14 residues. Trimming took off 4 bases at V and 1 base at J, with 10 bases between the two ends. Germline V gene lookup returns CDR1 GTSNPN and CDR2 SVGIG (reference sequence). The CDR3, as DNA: TGTGCCTGGATAAGACAGATGAACACCGGGGAGCTGTTTTTT. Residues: CAWIRQMNTGELFF.

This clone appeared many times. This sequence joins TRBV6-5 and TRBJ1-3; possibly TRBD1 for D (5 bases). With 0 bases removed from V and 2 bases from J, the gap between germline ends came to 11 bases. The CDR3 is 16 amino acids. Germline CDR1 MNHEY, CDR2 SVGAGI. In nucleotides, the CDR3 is TGTGCCAGCAGTTACTCGATCGTGGGGGCTGGAAACACCATATATTTT. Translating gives CASSYSIVGAGNTIYF.

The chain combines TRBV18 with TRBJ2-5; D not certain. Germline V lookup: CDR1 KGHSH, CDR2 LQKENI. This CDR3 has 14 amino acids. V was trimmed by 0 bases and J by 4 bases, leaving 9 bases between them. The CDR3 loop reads CASSPPGERETQYF. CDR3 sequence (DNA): TGTGCCAGCTCACCACCCGGAGAGAGAGAGACCCAGTACTTC.

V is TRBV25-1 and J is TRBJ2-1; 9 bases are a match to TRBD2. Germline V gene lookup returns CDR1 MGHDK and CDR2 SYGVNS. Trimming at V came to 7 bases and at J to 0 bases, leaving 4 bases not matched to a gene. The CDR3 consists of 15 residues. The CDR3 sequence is CASTLSGSSYNEQFF. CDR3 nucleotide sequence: TGTGCCAGCACTCTTAGCGGGAGCTCCTACAATGAGCAGTTCTTC.

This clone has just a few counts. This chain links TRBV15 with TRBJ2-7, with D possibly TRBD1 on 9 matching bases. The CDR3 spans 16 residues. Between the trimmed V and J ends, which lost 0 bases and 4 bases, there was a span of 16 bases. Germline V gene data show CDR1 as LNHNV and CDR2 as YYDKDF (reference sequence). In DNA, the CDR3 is TGTGCCACCAGCAGAGATGTAGCGGGACAGGGTTACGAGCAGTACTTC. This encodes CATSRDVAGQGYEQYF.

CDR3 DNA sequence: TGTGCCAGCAGCGTAGGAGGGACTAGCGGGAGGTACGAGCAGTACTTC. It encodes CASSVGGTSGRYEQYF. The rearrangement joins TRBV9 to TRBJ2-7, with 15 positions matching TRBD2. Looked up from germline, CDR1 is SGDLS and CDR2 is YYNGEE. This CDR3 has 16 residues. V was pared by 0 bases and J by 4 bases, with 2 bases of the junction left unmatched. The full variable domain, completed using reference TRBV9 and TRBJ2-7, is DSGVTQTPKHLITATGQRVTLRCSPRSGDLSVYWYQQSLDQGLQFLIQYYNGEERAKGNILERFSAQQFPDLHSELNLSSLELGDSALYFCASSVGGTSGRYEQYFGPGTRLTVT.

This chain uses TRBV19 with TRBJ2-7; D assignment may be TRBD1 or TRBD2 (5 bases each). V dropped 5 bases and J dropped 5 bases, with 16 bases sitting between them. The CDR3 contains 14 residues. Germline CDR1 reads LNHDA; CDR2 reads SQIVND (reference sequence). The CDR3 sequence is CASSVPGLRHEQYF. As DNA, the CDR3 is TGTGCCAGTAGTGTCCCGGGGCTCAGGCACGAGCAGTACTTC.

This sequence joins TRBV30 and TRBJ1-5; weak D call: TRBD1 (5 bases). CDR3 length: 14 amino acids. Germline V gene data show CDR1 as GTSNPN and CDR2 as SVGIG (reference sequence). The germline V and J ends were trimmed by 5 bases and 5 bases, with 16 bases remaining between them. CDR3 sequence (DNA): TGTGCCTGGGATCTAGGAGGGGCGGATCAGCCCCAGCATTTT. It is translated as CAWDLGGADQPQHF.

DNA of the CDR3: TGTGCCTGGGGGACCCTAGGGGGCGCCGTTGGGGAGCTGTTTTTT. Protein product: CAWGTLGGAVGELFF. V usage is TRBV30 and J usage is TRBJ2-2; 7 positions agree with TRBD1. In germline, CDR1 is GTSNPN, CDR2 SVGIG (reference sequence). This CDR3 region has 15 residues. J gave up 8 bases and V 5 bases, and 14 bases lay outside the gene matches. Full variable domain (rest looked up from reference TRBV30 and TRBJ2-2): SQTIHQWPATLVQPVGSPLSLECTVEGTSNPNLYWYRQAAGRGLQLLFYSVGIGQISSEVPQNLSASRPQDRQFILSSKKLLLSDSGFYLCAWGTLGGAVGELFFGEGSRLTVL.

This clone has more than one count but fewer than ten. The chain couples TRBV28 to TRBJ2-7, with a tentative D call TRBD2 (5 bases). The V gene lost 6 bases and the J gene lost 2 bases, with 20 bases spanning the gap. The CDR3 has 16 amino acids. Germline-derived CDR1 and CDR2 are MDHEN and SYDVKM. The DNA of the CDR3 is TGTGCCAGCAGCCCGACCGGGCGGGCCGGTGCCTACGAGCAGTACTTC. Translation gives CASSPTGRAGAYEQYF.

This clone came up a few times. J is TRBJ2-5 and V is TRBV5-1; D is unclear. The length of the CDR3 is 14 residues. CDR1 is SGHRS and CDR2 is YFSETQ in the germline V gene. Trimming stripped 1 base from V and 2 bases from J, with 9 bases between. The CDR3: CASSLSGFQETQYF. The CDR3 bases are TGCGCCAGCAGCTTGAGTGGGTTTCAAGAGACCCAGTACTTC.

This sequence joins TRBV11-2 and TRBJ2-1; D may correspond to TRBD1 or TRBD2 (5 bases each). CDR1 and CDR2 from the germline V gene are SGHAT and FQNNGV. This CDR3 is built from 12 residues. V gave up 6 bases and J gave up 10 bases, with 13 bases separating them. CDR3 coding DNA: TGTGCCAGCAGACTGGGAAGGGACGAGCAGTTCTTC. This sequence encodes CASRLGRDEQFF.

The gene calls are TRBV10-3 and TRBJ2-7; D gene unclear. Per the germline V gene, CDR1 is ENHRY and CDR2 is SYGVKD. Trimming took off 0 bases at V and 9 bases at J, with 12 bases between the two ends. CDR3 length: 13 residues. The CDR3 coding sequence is TGTGCCATCAGTGAGTCTGTGGATCCCGGGCAGTACTTC. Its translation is CAISESVDPGQYF.